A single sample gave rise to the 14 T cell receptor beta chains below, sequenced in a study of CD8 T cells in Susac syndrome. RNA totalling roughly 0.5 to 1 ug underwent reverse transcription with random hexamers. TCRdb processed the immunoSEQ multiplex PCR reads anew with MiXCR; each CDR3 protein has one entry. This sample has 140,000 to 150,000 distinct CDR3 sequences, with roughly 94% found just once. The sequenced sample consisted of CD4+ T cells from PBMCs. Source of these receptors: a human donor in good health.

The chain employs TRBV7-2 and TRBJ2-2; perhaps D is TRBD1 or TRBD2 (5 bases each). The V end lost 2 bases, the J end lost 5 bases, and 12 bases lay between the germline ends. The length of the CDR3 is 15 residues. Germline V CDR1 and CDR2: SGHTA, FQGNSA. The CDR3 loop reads CASSLTRAGTGELFF. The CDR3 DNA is TGTGCCAGCAGCTTAACTAGAGCAGGGACCGGGGAGCTGTTTTTT.

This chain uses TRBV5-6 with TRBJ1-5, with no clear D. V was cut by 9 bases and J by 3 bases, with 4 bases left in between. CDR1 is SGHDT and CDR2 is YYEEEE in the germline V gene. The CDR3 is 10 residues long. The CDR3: CATNNQPQHF. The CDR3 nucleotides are TGTGCCACAAACAATCAGCCCCAGCATTTT.

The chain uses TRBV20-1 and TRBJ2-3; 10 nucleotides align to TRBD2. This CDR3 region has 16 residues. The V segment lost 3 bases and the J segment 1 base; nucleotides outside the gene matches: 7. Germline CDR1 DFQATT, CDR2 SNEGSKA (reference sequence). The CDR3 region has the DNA TGCAGTGCTAGGCCCCCTAGCGGGAGTGGCACAGATACGCAGTATTTT. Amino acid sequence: CSARPPSGSGTDTQYF.

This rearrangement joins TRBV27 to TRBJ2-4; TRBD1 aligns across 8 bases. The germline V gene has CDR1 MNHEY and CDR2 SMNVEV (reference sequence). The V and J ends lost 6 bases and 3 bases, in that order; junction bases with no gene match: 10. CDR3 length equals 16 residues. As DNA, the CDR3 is TGTGCCAGCAGCCGTGACAGGGGTTGGGGCAAAAACATTCAGTACTTC. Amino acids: CASSRDRGWGKNIQYF.

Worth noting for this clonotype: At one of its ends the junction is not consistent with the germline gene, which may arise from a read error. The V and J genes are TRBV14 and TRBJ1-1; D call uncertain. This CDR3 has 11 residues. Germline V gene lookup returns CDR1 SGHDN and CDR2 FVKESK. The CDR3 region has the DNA TGTGCCAGCAGCCTGAAGACTGAAGCTTTCTTT. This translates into CASSLKTEAFF. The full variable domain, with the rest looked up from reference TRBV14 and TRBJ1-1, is EAGVTQFPSHSVIEKGQTVTLRCDPISGHDNLYWYRRVMGKEIKFLLHFVKESKQDESGMPNNRFLAERTGGTYSTLKVQPAELEDSGVYFCASSLKTEAFFGQGTRLTVV.

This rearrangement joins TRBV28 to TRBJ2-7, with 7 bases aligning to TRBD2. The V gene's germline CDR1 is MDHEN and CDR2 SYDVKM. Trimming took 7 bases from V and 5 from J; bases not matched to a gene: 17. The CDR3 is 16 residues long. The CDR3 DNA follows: TGTGCCAGCATTCTTAGCGGGCAAACTTCATCTCACGAGCAGTACTTC. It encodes CASILSGQTSSHEQYF.

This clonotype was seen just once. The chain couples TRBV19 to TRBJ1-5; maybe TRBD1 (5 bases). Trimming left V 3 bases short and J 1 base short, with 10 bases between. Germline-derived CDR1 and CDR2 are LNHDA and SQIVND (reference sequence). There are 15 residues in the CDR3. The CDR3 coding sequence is TGTGCCAGTAGTATTCGAGGACAAAGCAATCAGCCCCAGCATTTT. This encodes CASSIRGQSNQPQHF.

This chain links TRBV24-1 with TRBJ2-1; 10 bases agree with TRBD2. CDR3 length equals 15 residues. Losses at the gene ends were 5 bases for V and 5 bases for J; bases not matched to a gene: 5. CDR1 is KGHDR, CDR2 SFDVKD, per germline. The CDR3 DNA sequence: TGTGCCACCAGTGGAACTAGCGGGACCGACAATGAGCAGTTCTTC. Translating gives CATSGTSGTDNEQFF.

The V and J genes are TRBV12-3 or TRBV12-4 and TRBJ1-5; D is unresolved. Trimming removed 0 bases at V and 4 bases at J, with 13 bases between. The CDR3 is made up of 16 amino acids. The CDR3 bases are TGTGCCAGCAGTTTAGCGGGCCTCCAAGTAAATCAGCCCCAGCATTTT. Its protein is CASSLAGLQVNQPQHF.

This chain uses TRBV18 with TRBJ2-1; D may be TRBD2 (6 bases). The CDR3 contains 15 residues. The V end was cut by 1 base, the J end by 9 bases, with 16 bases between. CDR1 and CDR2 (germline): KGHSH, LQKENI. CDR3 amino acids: CASSPLDVTSSEQFF. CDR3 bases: TGTGCCAGCTCACCACTAGATGTGACTAGTAGTGAGCAGTTCTTC.

The CDR3 DNA reads as TGTGCCAGCAGCGTAGGCGACAGGGGGTCCACCGGGGAGCTGTTTTTT. It specifies CASSVGDRGSTGELFF. The chain couples TRBV9 to TRBJ2-2; 9 bases line up with TRBD1. Germline trimming cut 0 bases from V and 4 bases from J; bases unmatched to any gene: 4. The germline CDR1 and CDR2 sequences are SGDLS and YYNGEE. This CDR3 region has 16 residues.

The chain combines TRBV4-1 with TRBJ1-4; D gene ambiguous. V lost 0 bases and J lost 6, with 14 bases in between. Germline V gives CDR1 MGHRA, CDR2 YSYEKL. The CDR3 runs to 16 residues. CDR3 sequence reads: CASSQEGTWGDEKLFF. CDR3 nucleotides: TGCGCCAGCAGCCAAGAAGGAACTTGGGGAGATGAAAAACTGTTTTTT.

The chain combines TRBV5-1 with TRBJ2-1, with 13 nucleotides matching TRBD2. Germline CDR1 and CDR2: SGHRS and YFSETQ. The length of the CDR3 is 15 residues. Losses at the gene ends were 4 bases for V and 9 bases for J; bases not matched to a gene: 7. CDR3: CASSVELAGGFEQFF. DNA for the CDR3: TGCGCCAGCAGCGTCGAACTAGCGGGAGGGTTTGAGCAGTTCTTC.

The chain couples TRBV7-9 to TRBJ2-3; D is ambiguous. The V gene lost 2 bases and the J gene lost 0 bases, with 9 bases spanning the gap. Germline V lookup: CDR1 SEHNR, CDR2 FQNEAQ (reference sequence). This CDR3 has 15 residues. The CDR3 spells CASSLRSASTDTQYF. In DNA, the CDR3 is TGTGCCAGCAGCTTAAGGAGCGCTAGCACAGATACGCAGTATTTT.